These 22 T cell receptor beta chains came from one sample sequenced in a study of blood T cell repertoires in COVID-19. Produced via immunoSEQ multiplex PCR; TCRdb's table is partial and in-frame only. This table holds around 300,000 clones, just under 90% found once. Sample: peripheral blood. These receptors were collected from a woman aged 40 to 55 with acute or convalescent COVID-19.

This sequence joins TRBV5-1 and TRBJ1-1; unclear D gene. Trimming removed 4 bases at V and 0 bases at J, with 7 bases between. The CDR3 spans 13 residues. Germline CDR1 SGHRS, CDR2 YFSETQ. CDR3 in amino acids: CASSARVNTEAFF. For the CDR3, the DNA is TGCGCCAGCAGCGCACGGGTGAACACTGAAGCTTTCTTT.

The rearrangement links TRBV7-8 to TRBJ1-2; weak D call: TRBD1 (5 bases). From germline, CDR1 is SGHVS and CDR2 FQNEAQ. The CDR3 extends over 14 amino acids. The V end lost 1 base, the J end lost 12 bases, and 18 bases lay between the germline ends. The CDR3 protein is CASSLEAGLAFDTF. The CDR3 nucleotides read TGTGCCAGCAGCTTAGAGGCAGGGCTGGCCTTTGACACCTTC.

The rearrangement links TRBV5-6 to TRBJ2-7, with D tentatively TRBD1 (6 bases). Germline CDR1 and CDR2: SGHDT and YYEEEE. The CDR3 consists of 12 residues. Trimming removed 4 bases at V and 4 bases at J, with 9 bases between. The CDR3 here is CASSQDSYEQYV. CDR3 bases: TGTGCCAGCAGCCAGGACAGTTACGAGCAGTACGTC.

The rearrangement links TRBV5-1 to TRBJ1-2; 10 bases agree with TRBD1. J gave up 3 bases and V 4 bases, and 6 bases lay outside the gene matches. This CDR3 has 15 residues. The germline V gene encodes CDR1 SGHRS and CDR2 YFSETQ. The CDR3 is CASSLRQGADYGYTF. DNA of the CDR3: TGCGCCAGCAGCCTAAGACAGGGGGCGGACTATGGCTACACCTTC.

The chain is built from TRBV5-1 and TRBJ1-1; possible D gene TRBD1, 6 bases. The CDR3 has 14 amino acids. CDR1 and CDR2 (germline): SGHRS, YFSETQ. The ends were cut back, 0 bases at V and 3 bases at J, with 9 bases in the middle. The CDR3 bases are TGCGCCAGCAGCTTGGTTGCAGGGGACACTGAAGCTTTCTTT. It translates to CASSLVAGDTEAFF.

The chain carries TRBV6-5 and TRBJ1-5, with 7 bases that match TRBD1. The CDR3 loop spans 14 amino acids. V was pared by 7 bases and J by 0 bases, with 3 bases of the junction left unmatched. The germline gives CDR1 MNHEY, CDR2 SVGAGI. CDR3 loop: CASTYRGSNQPQHF. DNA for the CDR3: TGTGCCAGCACCTACAGGGGTAGCAATCAGCCCCAGCATTTT.

The CDR3 protein is CASSLAPQGNNEKLFF. The DNA for the CDR3 is TGCGCCAGCAGCTTAGCCCCCCAGGGGAATAATGAAAAACTGTTTTTT. This sequence joins TRBV5-1 and TRBJ1-4, with D possibly TRBD1 on 6 matching bases. CDR1 is SGHRS and CDR2 is YFSETQ in the germline V gene. The CDR3 totals 16 residues. V gave up 2 bases and J gave up 4 bases, with 15 bases separating them.

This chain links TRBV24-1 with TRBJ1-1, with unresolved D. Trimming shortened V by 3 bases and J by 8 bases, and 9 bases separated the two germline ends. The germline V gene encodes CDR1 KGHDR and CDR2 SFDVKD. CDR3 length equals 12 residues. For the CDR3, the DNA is TGTGCCACCAGTGATAGCGGCCTCGAAGCTTTCTTT. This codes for CATSDSGLEAFF.

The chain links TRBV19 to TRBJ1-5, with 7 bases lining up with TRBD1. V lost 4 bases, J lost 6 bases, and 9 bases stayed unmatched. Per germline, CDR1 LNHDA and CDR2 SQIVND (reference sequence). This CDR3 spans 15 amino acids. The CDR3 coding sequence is TGTGCCAGTAGTAAAGAGGGACAGCCTATTCAGCCCCAGCATTTT. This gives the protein CASSKEGQPIQPQHF. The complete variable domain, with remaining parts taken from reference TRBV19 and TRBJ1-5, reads DGGITQSPKYLFRKEGQNVTLSCEQNLNHDAMYWYRQDPGQGLRLIYYSQIVNDFQKGDIAEGYSVSREKKESFPLTVTSAQKNPTAFYLCASSKEGQPIQPQHFGDGTRLSIL.

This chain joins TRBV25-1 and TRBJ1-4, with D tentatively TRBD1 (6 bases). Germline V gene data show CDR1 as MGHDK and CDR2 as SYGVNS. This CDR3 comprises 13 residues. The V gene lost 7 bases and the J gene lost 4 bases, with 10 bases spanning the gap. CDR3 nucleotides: TGTGCCAGCAAGGGACAAAGTAATGAAAAACTGTTTTTT. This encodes CASKGQSNEKLFF.

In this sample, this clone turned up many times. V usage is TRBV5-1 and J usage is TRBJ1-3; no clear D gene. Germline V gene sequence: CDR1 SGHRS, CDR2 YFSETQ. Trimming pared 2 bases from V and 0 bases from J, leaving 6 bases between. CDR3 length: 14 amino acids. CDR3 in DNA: TGCGCCAGCAGCTTCGGGGACTCTGGAAACACCATATATTTT. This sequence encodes CASSFGDSGNTIYF. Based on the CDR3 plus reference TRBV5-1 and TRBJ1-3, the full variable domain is KAGVTQTPRYLIKTRGQQVTLSCSPISGHRSVSWYQQTPGQGLQFLFEYFSETQRNKGNFPGRFSGRQFSNSRSEMNVSTLELGDSALYLCASSFGDSGNTIYFGEGSWLTVV.

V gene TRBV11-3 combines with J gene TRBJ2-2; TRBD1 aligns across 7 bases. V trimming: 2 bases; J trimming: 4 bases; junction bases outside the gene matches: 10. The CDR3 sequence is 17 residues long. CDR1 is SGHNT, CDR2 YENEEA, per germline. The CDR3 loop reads CASSLRARAGGTGELFF. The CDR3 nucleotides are TGTGCCAGCAGCTTAAGGGCGAGGGCAGGGGGCACCGGGGAGCTGTTTTTT.

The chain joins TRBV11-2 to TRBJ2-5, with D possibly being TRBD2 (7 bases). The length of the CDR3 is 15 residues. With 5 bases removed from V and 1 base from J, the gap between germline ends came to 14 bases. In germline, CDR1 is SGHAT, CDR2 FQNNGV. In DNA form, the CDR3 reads TGTGCCAGCAGCCCCGAGGGGGGGCTCCAAGAGACCCAGTACTTC. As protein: CASSPEGGLQETQYF.

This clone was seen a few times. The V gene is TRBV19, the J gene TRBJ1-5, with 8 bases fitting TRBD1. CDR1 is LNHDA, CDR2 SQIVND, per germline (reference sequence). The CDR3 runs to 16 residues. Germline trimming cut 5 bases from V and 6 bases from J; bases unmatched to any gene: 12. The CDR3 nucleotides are TGTGCCAGTAGTCTTAGGTCCAGGGGGCGCGGTCAGCCCCAGCATTTT. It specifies CASSLRSRGRGQPQHF.

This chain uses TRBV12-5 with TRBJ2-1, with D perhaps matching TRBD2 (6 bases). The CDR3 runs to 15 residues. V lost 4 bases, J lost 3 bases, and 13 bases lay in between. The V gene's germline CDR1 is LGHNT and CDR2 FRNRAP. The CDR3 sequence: CASGSGTAYYNEQFF. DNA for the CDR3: TGTGCTAGTGGTTCCGGGACTGCTTACTACAATGAGCAGTTCTTC.

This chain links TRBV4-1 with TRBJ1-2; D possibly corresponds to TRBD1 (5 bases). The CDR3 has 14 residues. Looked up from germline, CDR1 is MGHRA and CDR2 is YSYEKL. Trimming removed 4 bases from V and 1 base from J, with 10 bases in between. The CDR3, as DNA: TGCGCCAGCAGCCCGACCCAGGGTAACTATGGCTACACCTTC. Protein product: CASSPTQGNYGYTF.

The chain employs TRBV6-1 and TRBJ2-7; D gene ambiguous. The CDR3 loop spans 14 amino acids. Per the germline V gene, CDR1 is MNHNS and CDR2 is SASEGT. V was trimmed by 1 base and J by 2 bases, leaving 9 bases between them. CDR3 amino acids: CASSEEEFTYEQYV. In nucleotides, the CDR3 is TGTGCCAGCAGTGAAGAGGAGTTTACCTACGAGCAGTACGTC.

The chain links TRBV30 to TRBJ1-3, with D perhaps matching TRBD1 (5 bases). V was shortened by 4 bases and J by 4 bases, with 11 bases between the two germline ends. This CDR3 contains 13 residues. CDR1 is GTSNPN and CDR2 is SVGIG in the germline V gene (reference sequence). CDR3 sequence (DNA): TGTGCCTGGAATAGGGGTACGGGAAACACCATATATTTT. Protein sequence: CAWNRGTGNTIYF.

DNA for the CDR3: TGTGCCAGCAGGGATCAGGGTAACACTGAAGCTTTCTTT. Its protein is CASRDQGNTEAFF. This chain uses TRBV6-4 with TRBJ1-1; TRBD1 might be the D (5 bases). Trimming left V 6 bases short and J 2 bases short, with 10 bases between. CDR1 is MRHNA and CDR2 is SNTAGT in the germline V gene. CDR3 size: 13 residues.

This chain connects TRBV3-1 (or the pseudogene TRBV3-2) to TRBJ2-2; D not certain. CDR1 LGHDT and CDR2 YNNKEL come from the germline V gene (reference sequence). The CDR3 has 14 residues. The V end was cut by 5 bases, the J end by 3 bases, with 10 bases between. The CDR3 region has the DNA TGTGCCAGCAGCGGCACGAGGTACACCGGGGAGCTGTTTTTT. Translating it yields CASSGTRYTGELFF.

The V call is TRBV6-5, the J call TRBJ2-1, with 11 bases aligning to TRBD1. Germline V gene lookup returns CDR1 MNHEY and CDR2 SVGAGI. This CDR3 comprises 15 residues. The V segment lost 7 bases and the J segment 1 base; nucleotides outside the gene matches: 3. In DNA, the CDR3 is TGTGCCAGCACCGGACAGGGGGCTTCCTACAATGAGCAGTTCTTC. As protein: CASTGQGASYNEQFF.

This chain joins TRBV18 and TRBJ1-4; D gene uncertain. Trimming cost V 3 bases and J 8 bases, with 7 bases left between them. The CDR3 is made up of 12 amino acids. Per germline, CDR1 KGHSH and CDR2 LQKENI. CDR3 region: CASSPDGEKLFF. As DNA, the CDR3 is TGTGCCAGCTCACCCGACGGGGAAAAACTGTTTTTT.